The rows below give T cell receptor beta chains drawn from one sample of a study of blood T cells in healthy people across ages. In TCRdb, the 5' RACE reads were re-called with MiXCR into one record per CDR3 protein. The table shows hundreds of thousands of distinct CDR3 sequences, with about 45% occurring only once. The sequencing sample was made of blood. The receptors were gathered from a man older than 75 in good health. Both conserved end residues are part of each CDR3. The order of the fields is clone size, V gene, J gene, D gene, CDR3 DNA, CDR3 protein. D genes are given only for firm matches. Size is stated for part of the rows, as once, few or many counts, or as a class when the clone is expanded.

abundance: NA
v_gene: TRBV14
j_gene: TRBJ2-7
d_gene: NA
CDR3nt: TGTGCCAGCAGCCACAACAGCGTCTACGAGCAGTACTTC
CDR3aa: CASSHNSVYEQYF

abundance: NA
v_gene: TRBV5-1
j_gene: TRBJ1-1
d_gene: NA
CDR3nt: TGCGCCAGCAGCCCCCGGACAAGAGGCGCTGAAGCTTTCTTT
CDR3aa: CASSPRTRGAEAFF

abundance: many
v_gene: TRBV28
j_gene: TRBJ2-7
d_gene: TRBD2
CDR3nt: TGTGCCAGCAGTTTCCCGACTAGCGGGGACTCCTACGAGCAGTACTTC
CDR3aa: CASSFPTSGDSYEQYF

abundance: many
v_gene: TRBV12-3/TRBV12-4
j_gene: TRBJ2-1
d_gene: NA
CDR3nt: TGTGCCAGCAGCCCGCTGGGGATAGACAATGAGCAGTTCTTC
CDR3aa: CASSPLGIDNEQFF

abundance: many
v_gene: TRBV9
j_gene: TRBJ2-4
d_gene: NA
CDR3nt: TGTGCCAGCAGCGCGGGACACCAAAAAAACATTCAGTACTTC
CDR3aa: CASSAGHQKNIQYF

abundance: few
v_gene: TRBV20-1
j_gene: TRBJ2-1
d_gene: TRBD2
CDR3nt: TGCAGTGCTAGAGAGGGGATTGGTAGCGGGATGCCCCCTCGTGAGCAGTTCTTC
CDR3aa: CSAREGIGSGMPPREQFF

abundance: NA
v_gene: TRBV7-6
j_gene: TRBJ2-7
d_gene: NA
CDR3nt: TGTGCCAGCAGCTTAGCAGGGCTAGACTACGAGCAGTACTTC
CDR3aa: CASSLAGLDYEQYF

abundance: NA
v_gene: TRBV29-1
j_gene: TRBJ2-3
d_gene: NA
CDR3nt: TGCAGCGTGTTCCGGGGATACACAGATACGCAGTATTTT
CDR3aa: CSVFRGYTDTQYF

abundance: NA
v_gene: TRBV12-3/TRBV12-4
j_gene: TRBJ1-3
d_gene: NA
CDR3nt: TGTGCCAGCAGGGGGACAAGCTCTGGAAACACCATATATTTT
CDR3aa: CASRGTSSGNTIYF

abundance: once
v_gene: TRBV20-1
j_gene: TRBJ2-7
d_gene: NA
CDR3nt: TGCAGTCCCCAATCTACGTTCAGCAATGAGCAGTACTTC
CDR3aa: CSPQSTFSNEQYF

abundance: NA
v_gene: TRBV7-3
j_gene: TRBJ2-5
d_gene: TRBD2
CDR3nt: TGTGCCAGCAGCTTGGCGGGGGGGAAGCAAGAGACCCAGTACTTC
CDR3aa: CASSLAGGKQETQYF

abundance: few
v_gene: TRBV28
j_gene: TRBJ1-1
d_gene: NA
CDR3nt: TGTGCCAGCAGTTTTCAGTCCGGGGTGATAGGAGCTTTCTTT
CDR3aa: CASSFQSGVIGAFF

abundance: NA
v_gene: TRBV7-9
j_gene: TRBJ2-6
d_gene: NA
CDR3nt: TGTGCCAGCAGCGCAACAGGAGAAGCAGGGGCCAACGTCCTGACTTTC
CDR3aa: CASSATGEAGANVLTF